These 27 T cell receptor beta chains were all obtained from the same sample, sequenced in a study of shared clonotypes between healthy human individuals. The protocol was immunoSEQ multiplex PCR, while the TCRdb copy is restricted to in-frame clones and leaves out a portion. The table records approximately 530,000 clones, 95% to 97% of them present only once. The specimen sequenced was naive CD4+ T cells sorted from blood. Subset of the sample: CD45RA+ positively selected. Receptors originate from a woman aged 25 to 39 in good health.

V and J are TRBV28 and TRBJ2-5; 12 bases match TRBD2. The end of the DNA aligns better with TRBJ2-7, so the J call may be wrong. The germline CDR1 and CDR2 sequences are MDHEN and SYDVKM. The CDR3 runs 14 residues. The chain's CDR3 is CASSTSGRYDEQYF. In DNA, the CDR3 is TGTGCCAGCAGTACTAGCGGGAGGTACGACGAGCAGTACTTC.

The rearrangement links TRBV5-1 to TRBJ1-1; D possibly corresponds to TRBD1 (5 bases). The CDR3 spans 13 residues. V was clipped by 7 bases and J by 1 base, with 11 bases between them. Germline CDR1 SGHRS, CDR2 YFSETQ. The CDR3 here is CASSNQGNTEAFF. The CDR3 coding sequence is TGCGCCAGCTCCAACCAGGGGAACACTGAAGCTTTCTTT.

This clone was detected once. V is TRBV4-1 and J is TRBJ1-1; TRBD1 aligns across 8 bases. Germline CDR1 MGHRA, CDR2 YSYEKL. The J segment lost 3 bases and the V segment lost 6 bases, leaving 6 bases of the junction unmatched. CDR3 length: 14 residues. CDR3 loop: CASRRQGRDTEAFF. CDR3 coding DNA: TGCGCCAGCAGACGACAGGGGAGAGACACTGAAGCTTTCTTT.

The chain is built from TRBV27 and TRBJ1-4; perhaps TRBD1 as D (6 bases). This CDR3 region has 15 residues. Germline loops: CDR1 MNHEY, CDR2 SMNVEV (reference sequence). Trimming removed 3 bases from V and 4 bases from J, with 12 bases in between. The DNA of the CDR3 is TGTGCCAGCAGTTTGGGGGGCAGAAGTAATGAAAAACTGTTTTTT. Translating gives CASSLGGRSNEKLFF.

This clone was counted a few times. The rearrangement links TRBV19 to TRBJ1-5; D uncertain. This CDR3 is 13 amino acids long. The V and J ends lost 5 bases and 7 bases respectively, with 12 bases between them. Germline V lookup: CDR1 LNHDA, CDR2 SQIVND (reference sequence). CDR3 in amino acids: CASSSHRIQPQHF. The CDR3 DNA is TGTGCCAGTAGTTCCCATCGAATACAGCCCCAGCATTTT.

The chain has TRBV5-1 and TRBJ2-5; D is ambiguous. CDR1 SGHRS and CDR2 YFSETQ come from the germline V gene. The V gene lost 1 base and the J gene lost 14 bases, with 12 bases spanning the gap. The CDR3 covers 11 residues. CDR3: CASSLSEVSYF. The DNA of the CDR3 is TGCGCCAGCAGCTTGAGTGAAGTTTCCTACTTC.

The rearrangement uses TRBV28 and TRBJ2-7; 9 nucleotides align to TRBD1. Germline CDR1 MDHEN, CDR2 SYDVKM. There are 15 residues in the CDR3. Trimming cost V 2 bases and J 2 bases; bases outside gene matches: 4. CDR3 in DNA: TGTGCCAGCAGTTTAATCGGGACAGGGACCTACGAGCAGTACTTC. This translates into CASSLIGTGTYEQYF. The entire variable domain, with the rest obtained from reference TRBV28 and TRBJ2-7, is as follows: DVKVTQSSRYLVKRTGEKVFLECVQDMDHENMFWYRQDPGLGLRLIYFSYDVKMKEKGDIPEGYSVSREKKERFSLILESASTNQTSMYLCASSLIGTGTYEQYFGPGTRLTVT.

The chain uses TRBV10-3 and TRBJ2-6, with 11 bases that match TRBD2. The junction had 9 bases not matched to a gene; V was cut back by 8 bases and J by 0 bases. There are 18 residues in the CDR3. CDR1 and CDR2 from the germline V gene are ENHRY and SYGVKD. CDR3 in DNA: TGTGCCATCGGGGAGGAGGGACTAGCGGCCTCTGGGGCCAACGTCCTGACTTTC. Translating it yields CAIGEEGLAASGANVLTF.

The chain links TRBV6-5 to TRBJ1-3; D is uncertain. CDR1 is MNHEY and CDR2 is SVGAGI in the germline V gene. The CDR3 has 15 amino acids. The germline V and J ends were trimmed by 4 bases and 0 bases, with 10 bases remaining between them. This CDR3 reads CASSSDRYSGNTIYF. For the CDR3, the DNA is TGTGCCAGCAGTTCTGACCGGTACTCTGGAAACACCATATATTTT.

The chain uses TRBV2 and TRBJ2-1; D possibly corresponds to TRBD1 (6 bases). Germline V gives CDR1 SNHLY, CDR2 FYNNEI. The CDR3 has 15 amino acids. Trimming left V 6 bases short and J 0 bases short, with 12 bases between. This chain's CDR3 is CASRFRDNSYNEQFF. The CDR3 region has the DNA TGTGCCAGCAGGTTCCGGGACAACTCCTACAATGAGCAGTTCTTC.

A few counts support this clone. J is TRBJ2-7 and V is TRBV4-1; D may be TRBD2 (6 bases). The CDR3 loop spans 16 amino acids. Trimming pared 2 bases from V and 0 bases from J, leaving 14 bases between. Germline CDR1 reads MGHRA; CDR2 reads YSYEKL. Here the CDR3 reads CASSQLSGLSSYEQYF. The CDR3 DNA follows: TGCGCCAGCAGCCAATTATCGGGACTTAGCTCCTACGAGCAGTACTTC.

CDR3 loop: CASSLGQGSHEQYF. The CDR3 DNA follows: TGCGCCAGCAGCTTAGGCCAGGGAAGTCACGAGCAGTACTTC. This chain links TRBV5-1 with TRBJ2-7; D possibly corresponds to TRBD1 (5 bases). This CDR3 contains 14 residues. With 2 bases removed from V and 5 bases from J, the gap between germline ends came to 14 bases. CDR1 and CDR2 (germline): SGHRS, YFSETQ.

This rearrangement joins TRBV30 to TRBJ2-7; D is uncertain. CDR1 GTSNPN and CDR2 SVGIG come from the germline V gene (reference sequence). The CDR3 spans 12 residues. The V end lost 3 bases, the J end lost 0 bases, and 6 bases lay between the germline ends. CDR3: CAWRYSSYEQYF. Here the CDR3 DNA reads TGTGCCTGGAGGTATAGCTCCTACGAGCAGTACTTC.

The V gene is TRBV9, the J gene TRBJ2-7, with 9 bases identical to TRBD1. From germline, CDR1 is SGDLS and CDR2 YYNGEE. After removal of 0 bases from V and 1 base from J, the junction contained 2 bases not matched to a gene. This CDR3 region has 15 residues. This CDR3 reads CASSVADRGSYEQYF. The DNA for the CDR3 is TGTGCCAGCAGCGTAGCGGACAGGGGATCCTACGAGCAGTACTTC.

The V call is TRBV7-2, the J call TRBJ1-2; D is ambiguous. Trimming removed 1 base from V and 7 bases from J, with 13 bases in between. Germline assignment: CDR1 SGHTA and CDR2 FQGNSA. The CDR3 consists of 14 residues. As DNA, the CDR3 is TGTGCCAGCAGCTTAGACCGGGGAGGGCTTGGCTACACCTTC. It translates to CASSLDRGGLGYTF.

This chain links TRBV19 with TRBJ2-3; no definite D call. V lost 5 bases to trimming and J lost 2 bases, with 8 bases between them. The germline V gene encodes CDR1 LNHDA and CDR2 SQIVND (reference sequence). This CDR3 is built from 13 residues. DNA for the CDR3: TGTGCCAGTAGTGAACAGTACACAGATACGCAGTATTTT. Translating it yields CASSEQYTDTQYF.

The chain's CDR3 is CASSLAVWDRDTEAFF. The CDR3 bases are TGTGCCAGCAGCTTGGCTGTCTGGGACAGAGACACTGAAGCTTTCTTT. V and J are TRBV7-8 and TRBJ1-1, with 7 bases aligning to TRBD1. J gave up 3 bases and V 3 bases, and 10 bases lay outside the gene matches. The CDR3 loop spans 16 amino acids. The V gene's germline CDR1 is SGHVS and CDR2 FQNEAQ.

The chain combines TRBV28 with TRBJ2-5, with a tentative D call TRBD1 (6 bases). Gene TRBJ2-7 matches the end of the DNA better, so the J call may be wrong. This CDR3 region has 14 residues. Germline CDR1 is MDHEN and CDR2 is SYDVKM. CDR3 coding DNA: TGTGCCAGCAGCCTTTACGGACAGTTCTACGAGCAGTACTTC. Its protein is CASSLYGQFYEQYF.

The chain links TRBV2 to TRBJ2-2; D is ambiguous. This CDR3 is built from 13 residues. Germline V CDR1 and CDR2: SNHLY, FYNNEI. With 7 bases removed from V and 0 bases from J, the gap between germline ends came to 6 bases. The CDR3 DNA follows: TGTGCCAGCATTAACTCGAACACCGGGGAGCTGTTTTTT. It codes for CASINSNTGELFF.

V and J are TRBV7-9 and TRBJ1-1; no firm D call. CDR3 length: 13 amino acids. Germline V lookup: CDR1 SEHNR, CDR2 FQNEAQ (reference sequence). Trimming cost V 1 base and J 6 bases, with 9 bases left between them. The CDR3 region is CASSLGLGSEAFF. As DNA, the CDR3 is TGTGCCAGCAGCTTAGGACTAGGGTCTGAAGCTTTCTTT.

This clone was seen once. V usage is TRBV6-5 and J usage is TRBJ2-7, with D perhaps TRBD2 (8 bases). This CDR3 comprises 13 residues. Between the trimmed V and J ends, which lost 8 bases and 5 bases, there was a span of 16 bases. Per germline, CDR1 MNHEY and CDR2 SVGAGI. The CDR3 DNA sequence: TGTGCCAGCCGGCCGGGAGGGGGCAACGAGCAGTACTTC. It yields the protein CASRPGGGNEQYF.

This clone appeared a single time. The genes are TRBV9 and TRBJ2-5; possible D gene TRBD2, 6 bases. V shed 4 bases and J shed 5 bases, with 12 bases lying between them. The germline V gene encodes CDR1 SGDLS and CDR2 YYNGEE. The CDR3 is 13 residues long. CDR3 amino acids: CASSPGTLETQYF. CDR3 DNA sequence: TGTGCCAGCAGCCCCGGGACTCTGGAGACCCAGTACTTC.

The chain recombines TRBV28 with TRBJ2-7; 9 nucleotides line up with TRBD2. Looked up from germline, CDR1 is MDHEN and CDR2 is SYDVKM. The CDR3 has 15 residues. The trim removed 5 bases at V and 4 bases at J, leaving 9 bases unmatched. CDR3 protein: CASSPSSSGGYEQYF. The CDR3 nucleotides are TGTGCCAGCAGTCCGTCCTCGAGCGGGGGGTACGAGCAGTACTTC. Combining the CDR3 with reference TRBV28 and TRBJ2-7 gives the whole variable domain DVKVTQSSRYLVKRTGEKVFLECVQDMDHENMFWYRQDPGLGLRLIYFSYDVKMKEKGDIPEGYSVSREKKERFSLILESASTNQTSMYLCASSPSSSGGYEQYFGPGTRLTVT.

In DNA, the CDR3 is TGTGCCAGCGCCCGCGGGGCAACCACTGAAGCTTTCTTT. Translation gives CASARGATTEAFF. The chain combines TRBV27 with TRBJ1-1; the D gene is possibly TRBD1 (5 bases). Trimming took 8 bases from V and 4 from J, leaving 14 bases between them. The CDR3 loop spans 13 amino acids. Germline CDR1 is MNHEY and CDR2 is SMNVEV (reference sequence).

The rearrangement uses TRBV27 and TRBJ1-1; unclear D gene. V lost 3 bases and J lost 4, with 9 bases in between. The V gene's germline CDR1 is MNHEY and CDR2 SMNVEV (reference sequence). CDR3 size: 13 residues. CDR3: CASSFTRGTEAFF. CDR3 bases: TGTGCCAGCAGTTTCACTCGAGGCACTGAAGCTTTCTTT.

The chain joins TRBV2 to TRBJ1-1; D not resolved. CDR3 length equals 12 residues. V was clipped by 7 bases and J by 0 bases, with 6 bases between them. The germline V gene has CDR1 SNHLY and CDR2 FYNNEI. The CDR3, as DNA: TGTGCCAGCATGGCCCTGAACACTGAAGCTTTCTTT. Protein sequence: CASMALNTEAFF.

The chain couples TRBV14 to TRBJ2-2; no reliable D call. The CDR3 loop spans 16 amino acids. V was pared by 3 bases and J by 6 bases, with 17 bases between. Looked up from germline, CDR1 is SGHDN and CDR2 is FVKESK. CDR3 sequence: CASSQHQDRLAGELFF. For the CDR3, the DNA is TGTGCCAGCAGCCAGCATCAGGATCGATTAGCCGGGGAGCTGTTTTTT.